Included here is one T cell receptor (beta chain) sequence, with context. No antigen is known for it. The length of the CDR3 is 15 residues. V lost 0 bases, J lost 6 bases, and 12 bases lay in between. Germline V gene sequence: CDR1 SGDLS, CDR2 YYNGEE. By quantitative 5'-RACE with molecular barcodes, the TCR beta libraries were made. TCRdb passed the 5' RACE reads through MiXCR, listing each CDR3 protein once. The table lists 700,000 to 850,000 distinct CDR3 sequences, 12% of them singletons. These data belong to a study of CD8 T cells in ankylosing spondylitis. Study-wide findings and caveats: A motif in TCR beta, a set of about 8 highly homologous variants, appeared characteristic of ankylosing spondylitis blood. In ankylosing spondylitis patients, matched synovial fluid reportedly showed significant enrichment of disease-linked clones. Certain motif variants had earlier been reported in reactive arthritis synovial fluid and blood.

The V gene is TRBV9, the J gene TRBJ2-2; possible D gene TRBD2, 6 bases. The TCR sequence derives from a male donor with ankylosing spondylitis. Sequencing was performed on blood, either unsorted or a sorted T cell fraction (not recorded which). The CDR3 DNA sequence: TGTGCCAGCAGCGTAGGTAATAGCGGCCCCGGGGAGCTGTTTTTT. Translated, it gives CASSVGNSGPGELFF.